Listed below are T cell receptor beta chains from one sample, sequenced in a study of T cell responses to AZD1222 COVID-19 vaccine. TCRdb's copy holds only in-frame clones and misses some; the assay was immunoSEQ multiplex PCR. The table shows approximately 67,000 clones, with about nine tenths occurring only once. The starting material was peripheral blood, obtained on day 0 of AZD1222 vaccination. All receptors derive from an adult in good health. The CDR3 runs from the conserved cysteine through the conserved F or W. Each record gives: D gene, V gene, clone size, J gene, CDR3 DNA, CDR3 protein. D genes are given only for firm matches. A clone size is listed for some rows: how often the clone was seen (once, few, many), or a class if it is expanded.

-	TRBV27	-	TRBJ2-7	TGTGCCATCGGTGTATGGGAGGGGGGAACCTACGAGCAGTACTTC	CAIGVWEGGTYEQYF
TRBD2	TRBV28	-	TRBJ2-3	TGTGCCAGCAGTTATCTGGGACTAGCGGGATTTGGAGATACGCAGTATTTT	CASSYLGLAGFGDTQYF
-	TRBV28	-	TRBJ2-5	TGTGCCAGCACCCCCCTCACAGCGCGGTCATGGGAGACCCAGTACTTC	CASTPLTARSWETQYF
TRBD1	TRBV30	-	TRBJ2-3	TGTGCCTGGAGTGTAGGGACAGGGGGCTCGGGAGATACGCAGTATTTT	CAWSVGTGGSGDTQYF
-	TRBV5-5	-	TRBJ2-7	TGTGCCAGCAGCTTGTCGGACGGGCATCTCGAGCAGTACTTC	CASSLSDGHLEQYF
-	TRBV7-9	-	TRBJ2-1	TGTGCCAGCAACACGCTTGTCCACAATGAGCAGTTCTTC	CASNTLVHNEQFF
TRBD1	TRBV5-4	-	TRBJ2-1	TGTGCCAGCAGCCCCCAGGGGGATGAGCAGTTCTTC	CASSPQGDEQFF
-	TRBV5-4	-	TRBJ1-1	TGTGCCAGCAGCTTGGCCAGGGGAAACACTGAAGCTTTCTTT	CASSLARGNTEAFF
TRBD1	TRBV6-6	-	TRBJ2-7	TGTGCCAGCAGTTGGACAGGGGGAAAGTACGAGCAGTACTTC	CASSWTGGKYEQYF
-	TRBV19	-	TRBJ1-2	TGTGCCAGTACGGAGATGGCTAACTATGGCTACACCTTC	CASTEMANYGYTF
TRBD2	TRBV18	-	TRBJ2-2	TGTGCCAGCTCGCTCGATCGGACTAGCGGGGGGTCGAACACCGGGGAGCTGTTTTTT	CASSLDRTSGGSNTGELFF
TRBD1	TRBV28	-	TRBJ1-5	TGTGCCAGCCAAAGGACAGGGGGCCCCCCACAGAGTCAGCCCCAGCATTTT	CASQRTGGPPQSQPQHF
-	TRBV9	-	TRBJ2-7	TGTGCCAGCAGCGTAGATCAAGGATCTCCAAGCTCCTACGAGCAGTACTTC	CASSVDQGSPSSYEQYF
-	TRBV5-1	-	TRBJ2-1	TGCGCCAGCAGCCGGACAGACAATGAGCAGTTCTTC	CASSRTDNEQFF
-	TRBV4-2	-	TRBJ1-5	TGTGCCAGCAGCCAAGAACGGGGAGGGGCTCAGCCCCAGCATTTT	CASSQERGGAQPQHF
TRBD1	TRBV6-6	-	TRBJ1-4	TGTGCCAGCAGTTACGACAGGGGTCTGGCTAATGAAAAACTGTTTTTT	CASSYDRGLANEKLFF
-	TRBV27	-	TRBJ2-1	TGTGCCAGCATCCCCACACCACCCTTTCGGGAGAGCTCCTACAATGAGCAGTTCTTC	CASIPTPPFRESSYNEQFF
TRBD1	TRBV4-3	few	TRBJ1-4	TGCGCCAGCAGTCCCGGGACAGGGTTCACTTTGACTAATGAAAAACTGTTTTTT	CASSPGTGFTLTNEKLFF
-	TRBV19	-	TRBJ1-2	TGTGCCAGTAGAAAGGATAACTATGGCTACACCTTC	CASRKDNYGYTF
-	TRBV9	-	TRBJ1-6	TGTGCCAGCAGCGTCGGCAGGACTTCACCCCTCCACTTT	CASSVGRTSPLHF
TRBD1	TRBV10-3	-	TRBJ1-1	TGTGCCATCAGTGAGGGACAGGGGGCTGAAGCTTTCTTT	CAISEGQGAEAFF
-	TRBV10-3	-	TRBJ2-1	TGTGCCATCAGGAGGGATAGTGATGAGCAGTTCTTC	CAIRRDSDEQFF